The 21 T cell receptor beta chains in this list originate from one sample, sequenced in a study of identical twins. MiXCR, run by TCRdb on the 5' RACE reads, gives a single entry per CDR3 protein. This table has some 660,000 distinct CDR3 sequences, less than 10% appearing once. This sample also belongs to another study, concerning yellow fever vaccine responses in identical twins.

Material: PBMCs. The source of these receptors is a woman between 18 and 29 years old in good health.

This clonotype was recorded many times. The chain is built from TRBV7-8 and TRBJ1-5, with D possibly matching TRBD1 (5 bases). V lost 2 bases, J lost 0 bases, and 17 bases lay in between. This CDR3 contains 18 residues. Germline assignment: CDR1 SGHVS and CDR2 FQNEAQ. The CDR3 bases are TGTGCCAGCAGCTTACACAGGCTAAAGGAGTATAGCAATCAGCCCCAGCATTTT. Protein: CASSLHRLKEYSNQPQHF.

The chain couples TRBV28 to TRBJ1-2; the match to TRBD1 covers 9 bases. The CDR3 loop spans 16 amino acids. Germline CDR1 is MDHEN and CDR2 is SYDVKM. Losses at the gene ends were 5 bases for V and 7 bases for J; bases not matched to a gene: 14. In DNA, the CDR3 is TGTGCCAGCAGTCGGCTTCCGGGACAGGGACCGCTTGGCTACACCTTC. Residues: CASSRLPGQGPLGYTF.

The V gene is TRBV28, the J gene TRBJ2-6; D possibly corresponds to TRBD1 (5 bases). The ends were cut back, 6 bases at V and 12 bases at J, with 12 bases in the middle. The CDR3 extends over 12 amino acids. Germline CDR1 and CDR2: MDHEN and SYDVKM. In nucleotides, the CDR3 is TGTGCCAGCAGCTTTCGACAGTCCGTCCTGACTTTC. This codes for CASSFRQSVLTF.

The chain links TRBV4-1 to TRBJ2-1; 11 nucleotides line up with TRBD2. The CDR3 extends over 16 amino acids. CDR1 is MGHRA, CDR2 YSYEKL, per germline. The V segment lost 3 bases and the J segment 7 bases; nucleotides outside the gene matches: 8. The CDR3 bases are TGCGCCAGCAGCCAGCCACTAGCGGGAGTGGGTAATGAGCAGTTCTTC. Translated, it gives CASSQPLAGVGNEQFF.

This clonotype came up a few times. The chain links TRBV5-1 to TRBJ1-5; D may be TRBD1 (5 bases). This CDR3 spans 14 amino acids. Germline V gives CDR1 SGHRS, CDR2 YFSETQ. V gave up 0 bases and J gave up 8 bases, with 12 bases separating them. CDR3 sequence reads: CASSLGDAREPQHF. CDR3 sequence (DNA): TGCGCCAGCAGCTTGGGGGACGCCAGGGAGCCCCAGCATTTT. Full variable domain (rest looked up from reference TRBV5-1 and TRBJ1-5): KAGVTQTPRYLIKTRGQQVTLSCSPISGHRSVSWYQQTPGQGLQFLFEYFSETQRNKGNFPGRFSGRQFSNSRSEMNVSTLELGDSALYLCASSLGDAREPQHFGDGTRLSIL.

This chain links TRBV5-5 with TRBJ1-3, with D possibly TRBD1 on 6 matching bases. CDR3 length equals 17 residues. Germline CDR1 reads SGHKS; CDR2 reads YYEKEE (reference sequence). Between the trimmed V and J ends, which lost 0 bases and 0 bases, there was a span of 13 bases. CDR3 DNA: TGTGCCAGCAGCTTGGTTGGGGGCCTCAGCTCTGGAAACACCATATATTTT. Protein sequence: CASSLVGGLSSGNTIYF.

A few counts support this clonotype. The chain has TRBV28 and TRBJ2-3; D assignment may be TRBD1 or TRBD2 (5 bases each). Germline values: CDR1 MDHEN, CDR2 SYDVKM. The CDR3 totals 13 residues. Trimming stripped 6 bases from V and 6 bases from J, with 13 bases between. Here the CDR3 DNA reads TGTGCCAGCAGCGGGACCCCTAGGGATACGCAGTATTTT. Protein sequence: CASSGTPRDTQYF. The complete variable domain, with remaining parts taken from reference TRBV28 and TRBJ2-3, reads DVKVTQSSRYLVKRTGEKVFLECVQDMDHENMFWYRQDPGLGLRLIYFSYDVKMKEKGDIPEGYSVSREKKERFSLILESASTNQTSMYLCASSGTPRDTQYFGPGTRLTVL.

This clonotype appeared many times. This chain joins TRBV12-3 or TRBV12-4 and TRBJ2-3; D gene uncertain. Between the trimmed V and J ends, which lost 3 bases and 4 bases, there was a span of 5 bases. This CDR3 comprises 12 residues. In DNA form, the CDR3 reads TGTGCCAGCAGTTTGTTCTCAGATACGCAGTATTTT. This codes for CASSLFSDTQYF.

This clonotype was counted a few times. CDR3 in DNA: TGTGCCAGCCTATCGGGCGGGGGGGCCGTGCAGTTCTTC. Amino acid sequence: CASLSGGGAVQFF. J is TRBJ2-1 and V is TRBV6-1; 9 bases fit TRBD2. Germline loops: CDR1 MNHNS, CDR2 SASEGT. Trimming cost V 8 bases and J 12 bases; bases outside gene matches: 11. There are 13 residues in the CDR3.

In this sample, this clonotype turned up many times. The chain employs TRBV18 and TRBJ2-1, with TRBD1 identical over 9 bases. The length of the CDR3 is 15 residues. Trimming took 3 bases from V and 10 from J; bases not matched to a gene: 10. CDR1 and CDR2 from the germline V gene are KGHSH and LQKENI. In DNA form, the CDR3 reads TGTGCCAGCTCACCCGGACAGGGGCTTCCCCGCGAGCAGTTCTTC. It encodes CASSPGQGLPREQFF.

Comments on this clonotype: Mismatch with germline at one junction end may stem from a read error. J is TRBJ2-5 and V is TRBV7-2; D is perhaps TRBD2 (5 bases). The CDR3 has 14 residues. CDR1 and CDR2 (germline): SGHTA, FQGNSA. This CDR3 is CASSLGRGQETQNF. CDR3 coding DNA: TGTGCCAGCAGCTTAGGACGAGGGCAAGAGACCCAGAACTTC.

As to this clonotype: A read error may be the cause here, since a much bigger clone is one base away. This chain links TRBV12-3 or TRBV12-4 with TRBJ2-2; 14 bases are a match to TRBD2. The CDR3 has 18 amino acids. In DNA form, the CDR3 reads TGTGCCTGCAGTCCTGGACTAGCGGGGGGATGGTCCACCGGGGAGCTGTTTTTT. Protein product: CACSPGLAGGWSTGELFF.

This clonotype has a handful of counts. This chain's CDR3 is CASSFSQNSNQPQHF. The CDR3 nucleotides read TGTGCCAGCAGTTTCTCTCAGAATAGCAATCAGCCCCAGCATTTT. This chain links TRBV28 with TRBJ1-5; unclear D gene. Deletions cut 3 bases from V and 0 bases from J, with 9 bases between. Germline CDR1 reads MDHEN; CDR2 reads SYDVKM. CDR3 size: 15 residues.

This clonotype showed up many times. The chain is built from TRBV29-1 and TRBJ2-1; the D is unclear. V lost 1 base, J lost 3 bases, and 7 bases lay in between. CDR3 length equals 13 residues. CDR1 and CDR2 from the germline V gene are SQVTM and ANQGSEA. CDR3 sequence reads: CSVEGRNYNEQFF. The CDR3 nucleotides read TGCAGCGTTGAAGGCAGGAACTACAATGAGCAGTTCTTC.

The genes are TRBV15 and TRBJ2-5, with 11 bases identical to TRBD2. CDR1 and CDR2 from the germline V gene are LNHNV and YYDKDF (reference sequence). V was pared by 3 bases and J by 5 bases, with 5 bases of the junction left unmatched. The CDR3 has 15 amino acids. The CDR3: CATSSTSGRGETQYF. The CDR3 coding sequence is TGTGCCACCAGCAGCACTAGCGGGAGAGGGGAGACCCAGTACTTC.

This clonotype appeared a few times. The chain couples TRBV5-5 to TRBJ2-7, with TRBD2 matching over 7 bases. Germline V gene lookup returns CDR1 SGHKS and CDR2 YYEKEE (reference sequence). The CDR3 contains 17 residues. V lost 4 bases to trimming and J lost 4 bases; unmatched junction nucleotides: 17. The CDR3 nucleotides read TGTGCCAGCAGCGGACTAGATCGTGGGCGGGGGAGGTACGAGCAGTACTTC. Translation gives CASSGLDRGRGRYEQYF.

This clonotype was seen a few times. The chain combines TRBV3-1 with TRBJ2-5, with 7 nucleotides matching TRBD2. The V gene end was trimmed by 0 bases and the J gene end by 2 bases; junction bases not matched to a gene: 6. The CDR3 loop spans 16 amino acids. CDR1 and CDR2 from the germline V gene are LGHDT and YNNKEL (reference sequence). The CDR3 region is CASSQDPASGQETQYF. CDR3 nucleotides: TGTGCCAGCAGCCAAGATCCAGCTAGCGGTCAAGAGACCCAGTACTTC.

This chain uses TRBV27 with TRBJ2-3, with unresolved D. This CDR3 is built from 14 residues. Trimming shortened V by 5 bases and J by 8 bases, and 17 bases separated the two germline ends. Germline CDR1 reads MNHEY; CDR2 reads SMNVEV (reference sequence). CDR3 coding DNA: TGTGCCAGCAGTGTTGGCCACCTCGGCGGTACGCAGTATTTT. Protein sequence: CASSVGHLGGTQYF.

Ten or more counts support this clonotype. The chain uses TRBV21-1 and TRBJ2-2; TRBD2 is the table's D call, not checked against the DNA. TRBV21-1 is assigned pseudogene status. The CDR3 loop spans 17 amino acids. The CDR3 region has the DNA TGTGCCAGCAGCACCCCTAGTAGGGAGTTGACCACCGGGGAGCTGTTTTTT. This codes for CASSTPSRELTTGELFF.

There are many counts of this clonotype. The rearrangement joins TRBV7-6 to TRBJ2-2, with D maybe TRBD2 (5 bases). Between the trimmed V and J ends, which lost 7 bases and 6 bases, there was a span of 18 bases. In germline, CDR1 is SGHVS, CDR2 FNYEAQ. The CDR3 loop spans 15 amino acids. CDR3 nucleotide sequence: TGTGCCAGCAAGGAGTTTGTGGGAGAGGCCGGGGAGCTGTTTTTT. This codes for CASKEFVGEAGELFF.

The chain carries TRBV12-3 or TRBV12-4 and TRBJ1-2; D is uncertain. This CDR3 comprises 12 residues. Trimming left V 5 bases short and J 5 bases short, with 9 bases between. The CDR3 reads CASSPQRYGYTF. Written as DNA, the CDR3 is TGTGCCAGCAGTCCTCAGAGATATGGCTACACCTTC.